A selection of T cell receptor beta chains follows, all from one sample in a study of OX40 agonist ivuxolimab in advanced cancers. Sequenced by immunoSEQ multiplex PCR; TCRdb stores in-frame clones only, minus some. Seen here are 45,000 to 70,000 clones, about nine tenths observed once, and the top ten hold approximately 7%. Sample: CD4+ or CD8+ T cells sorted from blood, taken in a trial of the OX40 agonist ivuxolimab. All receptors come from an adult with an advanced solid tumor such as melanoma, head and neck, liver or kidney cancer. The CDR3 runs from the conserved cysteine through the conserved F or W. D genes are given only for firm matches. The size of a clone is reported for some rows only, either as once, few or many, or as a class for expanded clones.

J,D,length,V,size,CDR3,DNA
TRBJ1-1,TRBD1,16,TRBV19,-,CASSFAGQGARTEAFF,TGTGCCAGTAGTTTCGCGGGACAGGGGGCGCGGACTGAAGCTTTCTTT
TRBJ2-5,TRBD1,17,TRBV28,-,CASSGTGGAGVQETQYF,TGTGCCAGCAGTGGGACAGGGGGCGCGGGGGTTCAAGAGACCCAGTACTTC
TRBJ1-2,-,11,TRBV6-5,-,CASSPNLGYTF,TGTGCCAGCAGCCCCAATCTTGGGTACACCTTC
TRBJ1-1,TRBD1,13,TRBV5-4,-,CASSGTENTEAFF,TGTGCCAGCAGCGGGACAGAGAACACTGAAGCTTTCTTT
TRBJ1-2,-,15,TRBV6-5,-,CASNRGTPQFYGYTF,TGTGCCAGCAATAGGGGGACTCCCCAATTCTATGGCTACACCTTC
TRBJ1-3,TRBD1,16,TRBV7-3,-,CASSRGQLDSGNTIYF,TGTGCCAGCAGCAGGGGACAGCTTGATTCTGGAAACACCATATATTTT
TRBJ2-5,-,12,TRBV18,-,CASSSGWETQYF,TGTGCCAGCTCGTCAGGGTGGGAGACCCAGTACTTC
TRBJ1-5,TRBD1,17,TRBV19,-,CASSLRLTGAINQPQHF,TGTGCCAGTAGTCTCCGTTTGACAGGGGCCATCAATCAGCCCCAGCATTTT
TRBJ1-5,-,15,TRBV6-6,-,CASRPDGVGNQPQHF,TGTGCCAGCAGACCCGACGGGGTTGGCAATCAGCCCCAGCATTTT
TRBJ2-2,-,15,TRBV9,-,CASSVDPANTGELFF,TGTGCCAGCAGCGTAGACCCCGCGAACACCGGGGAGCTGTTTTTT
TRBJ2-2,-,14,TRBV28,-,CASHAEQYTGELFF,TGTGCCAGCCATGCGGAGCAGTACACCGGGGAGCTGTTTTTT
TRBJ2-1,-,15,TRBV5-8,few,CASSVGLNSYNEQFF,TGTGCCAGCAGCGTGGGACTTAACTCCTACAATGAGCAGTTCTTC
TRBJ2-5,-,13,TRBV2,once,CASRLTPQETQYF,TGTGCCAGCAGGTTGACACCTCAAGAGACCCAGTACTTC
TRBJ1-2,TRBD1,14,TRBV5-1,hyperexpanded,CASSSKTGGDGYTF,TGCGCCAGCAGCTCCAAGACAGGGGGCGACGGCTACACCTTC
TRBJ2-7,-,11,TRBV29-1,few,CSVEVSYEQYF,TGCAGCGTTGAGGTCTCCTACGAGCAGTACTTC
TRBJ2-7,-,16,TRBV4-1,-,CASSQSAGPLPSEQYF,TGCGCCAGCAGCCAATCCGCCGGGCCCTTACCCTCCGAGCAGTACTTC
TRBJ1-2,TRBD1,13,TRBV6-5,-,CASGLQGGYGYAF,TGTGCCAGTGGCCTTCAGGGGGGGTATGGCTACGCCTTC
TRBJ2-5,-,17,TRBV25-1,-,CASSDAGSAARTETQYF,TGTGCCAGCAGTGATGCGGGGTCGGCAGCTCGGACGGAGACCCAGTACTTC
TRBJ2-7,-,16,TRBV11-2,once,CASSLGQGTVNYEQYF,TGTGCCAGCAGCTTAGGCCAGGGGACTGTTAACTACGAGCAGTACTTC
TRBJ2-5,TRBD1,14,TRBV27,-,CASSPQGGRETQYF,TGTGCCAGCAGTCCACAGGGGGGTCGGGAGACCCAGTACTTC
TRBJ2-1,TRBD2,16,TRBV11-2,-,CASSLIAGLAGDEQFF,TGTGCCAGCAGCTTAATAGCTGGACTAGCGGGAGATGAGCAGTTCTTC
TRBJ1-2,-,14,TRBV29-1,-,CSAMDEGANYGYTF,TGCAGCGCCATGGACGAGGGCGCTAACTATGGCTACACCTTC
TRBJ2-5,-,17,TRBV6-4,-,CASSDSIPGARGETQYF,TGTGCCAGCAGTGACTCGATTCCGGGGGCTCGAGGAGAGACCCAGTACTTC
TRBJ2-3,TRBD2,17,TRBV5-5,-,CASSVRLAGLHTDTQYF,TGTGCCAGCAGCGTGCGACTAGCGGGGCTACACACAGATACGCAGTATTTT
TRBJ2-7,TRBD2,15,TRBV5-1,few,CASSGTSRGLYEQYF,TGCGCCAGCAGCGGGACTAGTCGGGGACTCTACGAGCAGTACTTC
TRBJ2-7,TRBD1,13,TRBV4-2,-,CASSQQGAYEQYF,TGTGCCAGCAGCCAACAGGGGGCCTACGAGCAGTACTTC
TRBJ1-1,-,13,TRBV5-1,-,CASSLGGAGEAFF,TGCGCCAGCAGCTTGGGAGGGGCGGGTGAAGCTTTCTTT
TRBJ1-1,TRBD1,14,TRBV7-3,-,CASRRTGGSAEAFF,TGTGCCAGCAGGCGGACAGGGGGCTCCGCTGAAGCTTTCTTT
TRBJ1-5,-,15,TRBV7-2,-,CASSLYYRAGQPQHF,TGTGCCAGCAGCTTATATTACAGGGCGGGGCAGCCCCAGCATTTT
TRBJ1-5,-,18,TRBV28,once,CASSLGPRGGRGNQPQHF,TGTGCCAGCAGCTTAGGCCCCCGGGGAGGCCGGGGCAATCAGCCCCAGCATTTT
TRBJ2-2,-,16,TRBV11-3,-,CASSLDRGRNTGELFF,TGTGCCAGCAGCTTAGACAGGGGACGGAACACCGGGGAGCTGTTTTTT
TRBJ2-7,-,14,TRBV5-4,-,CASSLGLDSYEQYF,TGTGCCAGCAGCTTGGGCTTGGACTCCTACGAGCAGTACTTC
TRBJ1-2,-,13,TRBV30,once,CAWSVRRGRGYTF,TGTGCCTGGAGTGTACGCCGGGGGAGAGGCTACACCTTC
TRBJ2-7,-,13,TRBV10-3,few,CAISESWSSRQYF,TGTGCCATCAGTGAGTCGTGGAGCTCGAGGCAGTACTTC
TRBJ1-1,TRBD1,15,TRBV5-4,-,CASSLGQGSGTEAFF,TGTGCCAGCAGCCTAGGACAGGGTTCGGGCACTGAAGCTTTCTTT
TRBJ2-7,-,15,TRBV7-2,-,CASSLVGAITSEQYF,TGTGCCAGCAGCTTAGTGGGAGCTATCACCTCCGAGCAGTACTTC
TRBJ1-5,-,14,TRBV28,-,CASSYYTGVQPQHF,TGTGCCAGCAGTTACTATACTGGAGTTCAGCCCCAGCATTTT
TRBJ2-2,-,15,TRBV4-1,-,CASSQGTRNTGELFF,TGCGCCAGCAGCCAAGGGACCCGGAACACCGGGGAGCTGTTTTTT
TRBJ2-3,TRBD1,15,TRBV28,-,CASSLRQGKSLTQYF,TGTGCCAGCAGTTTAAGACAGGGGAAGTCGCTTACGCAGTATTTT
TRBJ2-5,TRBD2,20,TRBV7-8,few,CASSPSRRSGSRAYQETQYF,TGTGCCAGCAGCCCAAGCCGAAGGAGCGGGAGTAGGGCATACCAAGAGACCCAGTACTTC
TRBJ1-1,-,13,TRBV6-1,-,CASSVVANTEAFF,TGTGCCAGCAGTGTGGTCGCAAACACTGAAGCTTTCTTT
TRBJ2-7,TRBD2,14,TRBV19,-,CASSITGLSYEQYF,TGTGCCAGTAGTATAACGGGACTAAGCTACGAGCAGTACTTC
TRBJ2-2,-,14,TRBV9,-,CASSVDGGSGELFF,TGTGCCAGCAGCGTAGACGGGGGTAGCGGGGAGCTGTTTTTT
TRBJ2-7,-,15,TRBV23-1,-,CASRPLAQSSYEQYF,TGCGCCAGCAGGCCATTAGCGCAAAGCTCCTACGAGCAGTACTTC
TRBJ2-7,TRBD1,16,TRBV5-1,-,CASSLVGTGTNYEQYF,TGCGCCAGCAGCTTGGTAGGGACAGGGACAAACTACGAGCAGTACTTC
TRBJ2-7,TRBD1,14,TRBV11-1,-,CASSSQGAPYEQYF,TGTGCCAGCAGCTCACAGGGGGCCCCCTACGAGCAGTACTTC
TRBJ2-7,TRBD2,16,TRBV5-1,-,CASSVLTSGSSHEQYF,TGCGCCAGCAGCGTGCTAACTAGCGGGAGTTCCCACGAGCAGTACTTC
TRBJ1-2,-,14,TRBV6-1,-,CASSEDRQSYGYTF,TGTGCCAGCAGTGAAGATCGTCAGAGCTATGGCTACACCTTC
TRBJ2-7,-,12,TRBV6-6,-,CASSYSTGEQYF,TGTGCCAGCAGTTACTCGACAGGCGAGCAGTACTTC
TRBJ2-1,TRBD1,14,TRBV19,-,CASTLQGANNEQFF,TGTGCCAGTACTCTCCAGGGGGCCAACAATGAGCAGTTCTTC
TRBJ2-2,TRBD1,13,TRBV6-5,-,CATRTGNTGELFF,TGTGCCACCCGGACAGGGAACACCGGGGAGCTGTTTTTT
TRBJ1-5,-,15,TRBV19,-,CASSIGTYSNQPQHF,TGTGCCAGTAGTATAGGCACTTATAGCAATCAGCCCCAGCATTTT
TRBJ2-3,TRBD2,18,TRBV6-1,-,CASSDDRTSGTSTDTQYF,TGTGCCAGCAGTGATGATCGGACTAGCGGCACTAGCACAGATACGCAGTATTTT
TRBJ2-1,-,14,TRBV6-4,-,CATRGDSSYNEQFF,TGTGCAACTAGGGGGGACAGCTCCTACAATGAGCAGTTCTTC
TRBJ1-5,TRBD1,13,TRBV28,once,CASKLRGNQPQHF,TGTGCCAGCAAGCTCAGGGGGAACCAGCCCCAGCATTTT
TRBJ1-5,-,15,TRBV4-2,-,CASSQDWNGNQPQHF,TGTGCCAGCAGCCAAGATTGGAACGGCAATCAGCCCCAGCATTTT
TRBJ2-7,-,11,TRBV5-4,-,CASSLVYEQYF,TGTGCCAGCAGCTTAGTTTACGAGCAGTACTTC
TRBJ2-7,TRBD2,17,TRBV13,-,CASSLTSGRSLAYEQYF,TGTGCCAGCAGCTTAACAAGCGGGAGGTCGTTAGCCTACGAGCAGTACTTC
TRBJ1-2,-,13,TRBV28,-,CASRSLRRGGYTF,TGTGCCAGCAGATCCCTTAGGAGGGGGGGCTACACCTTC